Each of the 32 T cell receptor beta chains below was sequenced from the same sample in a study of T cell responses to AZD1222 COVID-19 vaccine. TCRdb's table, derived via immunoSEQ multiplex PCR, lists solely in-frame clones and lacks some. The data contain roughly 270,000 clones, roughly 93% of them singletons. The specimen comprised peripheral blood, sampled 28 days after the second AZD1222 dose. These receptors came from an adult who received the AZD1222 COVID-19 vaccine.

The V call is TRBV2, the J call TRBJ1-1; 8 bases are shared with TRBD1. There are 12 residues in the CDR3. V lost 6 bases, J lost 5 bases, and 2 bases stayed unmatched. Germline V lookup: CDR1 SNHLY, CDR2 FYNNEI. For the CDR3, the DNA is TGTGCCAGCAGCCGACAGGGGACTGAAGCTTTCTTT. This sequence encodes CASSRQGTEAFF.

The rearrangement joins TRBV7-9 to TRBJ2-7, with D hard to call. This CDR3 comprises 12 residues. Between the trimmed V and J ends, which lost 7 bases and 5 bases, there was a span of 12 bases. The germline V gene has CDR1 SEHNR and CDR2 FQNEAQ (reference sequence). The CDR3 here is CASTADFNEQYF. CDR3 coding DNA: TGTGCCAGCACTGCGGATTTCAACGAGCAGTACTTC.

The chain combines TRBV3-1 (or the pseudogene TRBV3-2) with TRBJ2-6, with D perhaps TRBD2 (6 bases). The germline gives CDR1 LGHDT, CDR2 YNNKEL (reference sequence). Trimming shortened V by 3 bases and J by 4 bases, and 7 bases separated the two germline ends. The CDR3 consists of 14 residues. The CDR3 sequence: CASSQTRGANVLTF. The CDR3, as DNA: TGTGCCAGCAGCCAGACTAGGGGGGCCAACGTCCTGACTTTC.

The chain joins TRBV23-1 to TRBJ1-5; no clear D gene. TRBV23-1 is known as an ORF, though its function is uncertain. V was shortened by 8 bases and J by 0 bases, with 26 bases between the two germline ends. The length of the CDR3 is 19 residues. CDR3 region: CASAQAHTPGEGSNQPQHF. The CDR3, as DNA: TGCGCCAGCGCCCAAGCGCACACCCCCGGAGAGGGTAGCAATCAGCCCCAGCATTTT.

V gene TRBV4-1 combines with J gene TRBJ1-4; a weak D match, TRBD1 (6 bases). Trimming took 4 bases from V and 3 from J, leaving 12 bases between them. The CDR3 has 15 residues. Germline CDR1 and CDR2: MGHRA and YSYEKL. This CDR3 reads CASSRIGTSNEKLFF. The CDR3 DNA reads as TGCGCCAGCAGCCGCATAGGGACATCTAATGAAAAACTGTTTTTT.

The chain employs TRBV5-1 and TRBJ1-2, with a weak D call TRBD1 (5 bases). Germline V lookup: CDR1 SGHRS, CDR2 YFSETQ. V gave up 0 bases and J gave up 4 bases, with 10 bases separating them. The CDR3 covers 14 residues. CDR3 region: CASSLGGSGYGYTF. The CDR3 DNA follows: TGCGCCAGCAGCTTGGGGGGCAGCGGCTATGGCTACACCTTC.

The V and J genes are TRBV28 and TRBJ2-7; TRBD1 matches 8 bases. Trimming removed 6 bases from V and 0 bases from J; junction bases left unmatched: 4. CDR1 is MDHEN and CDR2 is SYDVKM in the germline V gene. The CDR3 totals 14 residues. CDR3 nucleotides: TGTGCCAGCAGGACAGGGGCCAGCTCCTACGAGCAGTACTTC. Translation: CASRTGASSYEQYF.

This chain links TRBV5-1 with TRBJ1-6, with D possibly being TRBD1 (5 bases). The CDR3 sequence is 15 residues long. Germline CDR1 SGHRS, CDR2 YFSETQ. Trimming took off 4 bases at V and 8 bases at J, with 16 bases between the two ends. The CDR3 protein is CASSLSSGTHSPLHF. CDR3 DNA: TGCGCCAGCAGCCTATCCTCGGGGACCCATTCACCCCTCCACTTT.

CDR3 nucleotide sequence: TGTGCCAGCAGCCCAGGATTGAGGGTAGAAGAAGCTTTCTTT. Its protein product is CASSPGLRVEEAFF. The chain is built from TRBV7-3 and TRBJ1-1; no firm D call. V gave up 5 bases and J gave up 8 bases, with 18 bases separating them. The CDR3 is 14 residues long. Germline values: CDR1 SGHTA, CDR2 FQGTGA.

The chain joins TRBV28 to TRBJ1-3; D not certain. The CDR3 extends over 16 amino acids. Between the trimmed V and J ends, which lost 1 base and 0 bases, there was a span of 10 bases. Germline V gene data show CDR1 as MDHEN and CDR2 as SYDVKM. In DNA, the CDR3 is TGTGCCAGCAGTTTATCTCTGGGCCCCTCTGGAAACACCATATATTTT. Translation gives CASSLSLGPSGNTIYF.

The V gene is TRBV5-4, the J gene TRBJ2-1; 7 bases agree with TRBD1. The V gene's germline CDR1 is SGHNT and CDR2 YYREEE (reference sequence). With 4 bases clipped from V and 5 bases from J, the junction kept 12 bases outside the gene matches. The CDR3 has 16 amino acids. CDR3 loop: CASSRGQVLLNNEQFF. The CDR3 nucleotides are TGTGCCAGCAGCCGAGGACAGGTCCTACTCAACAATGAGCAGTTCTTC.

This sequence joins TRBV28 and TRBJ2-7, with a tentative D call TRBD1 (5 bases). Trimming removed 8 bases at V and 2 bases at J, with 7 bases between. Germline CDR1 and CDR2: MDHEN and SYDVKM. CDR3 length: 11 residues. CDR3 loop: CASWGPYEQYF. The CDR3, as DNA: TGTGCCAGCTGGGGCCCCTACGAGCAGTACTTC.

CDR3 amino acids: CASSFSGFSGNTIYF. CDR3 bases: TGTGCCAGCAGCTTTTCAGGGTTCTCTGGAAACACCATATATTTT. The V and J genes are TRBV5-6 and TRBJ1-3; TRBD1 might be the D (5 bases). The CDR3 consists of 15 residues. Germline loops: CDR1 SGHDT, CDR2 YYEEEE. Between the trimmed V and J ends, which lost 2 bases and 0 bases, there was a span of 9 bases.

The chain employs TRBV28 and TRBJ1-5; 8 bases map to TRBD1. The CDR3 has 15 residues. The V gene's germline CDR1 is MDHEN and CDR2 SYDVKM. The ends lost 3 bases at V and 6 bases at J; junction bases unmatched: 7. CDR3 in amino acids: CASSFPTGGGQPQHF. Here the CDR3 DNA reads TGTGCCAGCAGTTTCCCAACAGGGGGAGGTCAGCCCCAGCATTTT.

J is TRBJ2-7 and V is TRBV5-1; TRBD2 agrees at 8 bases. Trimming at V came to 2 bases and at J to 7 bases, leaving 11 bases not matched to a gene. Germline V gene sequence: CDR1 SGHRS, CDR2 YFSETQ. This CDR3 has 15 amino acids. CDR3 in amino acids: CASSFGTGGRKEQYF. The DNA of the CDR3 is TGCGCCAGCAGCTTTGGTACGGGGGGGCGCAAGGAGCAGTACTTC.

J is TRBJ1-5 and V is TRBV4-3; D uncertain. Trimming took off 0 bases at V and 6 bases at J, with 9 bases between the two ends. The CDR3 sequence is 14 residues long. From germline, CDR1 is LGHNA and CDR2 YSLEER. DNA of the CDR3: TGCGCCAGCAGCCAAGATCGGGTGACTCAGCCCCAGCATTTT. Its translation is CASSQDRVTQPQHF.

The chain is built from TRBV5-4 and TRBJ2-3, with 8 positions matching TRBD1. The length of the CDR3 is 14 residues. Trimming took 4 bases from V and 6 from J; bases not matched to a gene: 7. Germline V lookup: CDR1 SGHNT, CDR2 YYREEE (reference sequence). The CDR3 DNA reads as TGTGCCAGCAGCCTGGACAGGGCCCAGGATACGCAGTATTTT. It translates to CASSLDRAQDTQYF.

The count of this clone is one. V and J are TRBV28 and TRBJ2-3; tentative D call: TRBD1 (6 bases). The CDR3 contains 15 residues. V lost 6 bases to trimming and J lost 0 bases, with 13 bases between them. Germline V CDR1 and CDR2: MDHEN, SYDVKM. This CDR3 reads CASRMGAFSTDTQYF. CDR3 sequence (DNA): TGTGCCAGCAGAATGGGGGCCTTTAGCACAGATACGCAGTATTTT. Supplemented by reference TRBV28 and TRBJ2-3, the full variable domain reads DVKVTQSSRYLVKRTGEKVFLECVQDMDHENMFWYRQDPGLGLRLIYFSYDVKMKEKGDIPEGYSVSREKKERFSLILESASTNQTSMYLCASRMGAFSTDTQYFGPGTRLTVL.

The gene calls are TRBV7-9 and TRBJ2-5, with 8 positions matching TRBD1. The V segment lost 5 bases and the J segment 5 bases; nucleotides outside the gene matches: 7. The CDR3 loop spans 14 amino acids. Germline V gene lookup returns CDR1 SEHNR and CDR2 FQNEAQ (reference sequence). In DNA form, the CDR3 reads TGTGCCAGCAGCCTGGACAGGGTTATCGAGACCCAGTACTTC. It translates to CASSLDRVIETQYF.

The CDR3 loop is CASRDGQGNYGYTF. The CDR3 DNA sequence: TGTGCCAGCAGGGACGGACAGGGTAACTATGGCTACACCTTC. J is TRBJ1-2 and V is TRBV9, with 8 positions matching TRBD1. V shed 5 bases, J shed 1 base, and the junction held 4 bases outside the gene matches. CDR3 length: 14 residues. Germline assignment: CDR1 SGDLS and CDR2 YYNGEE.

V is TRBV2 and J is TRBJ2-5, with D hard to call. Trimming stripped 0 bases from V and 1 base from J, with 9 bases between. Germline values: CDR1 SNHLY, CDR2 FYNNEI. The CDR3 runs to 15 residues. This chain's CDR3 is CASSEAAYRQETQYF. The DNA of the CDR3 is TGTGCCAGCAGTGAAGCAGCTTACCGCCAAGAGACCCAGTACTTC.

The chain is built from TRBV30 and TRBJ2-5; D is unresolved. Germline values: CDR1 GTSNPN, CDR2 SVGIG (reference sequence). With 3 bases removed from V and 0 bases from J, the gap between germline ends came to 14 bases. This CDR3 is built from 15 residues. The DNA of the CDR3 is TGTGCCTGGAGCCGTCGCCTAGAGTACCAAGAGACCCAGTACTTC. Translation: CAWSRRLEYQETQYF. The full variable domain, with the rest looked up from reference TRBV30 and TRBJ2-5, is SQTIHQWPATLVQPVGSPLSLECTVEGTSNPNLYWYRQAAGRGLQLLFYSVGIGQISSEVPQNLSASRPQDRQFILSSKKLLLSDSGFYLCAWSRRLEYQETQYFGPGTRLLVL.

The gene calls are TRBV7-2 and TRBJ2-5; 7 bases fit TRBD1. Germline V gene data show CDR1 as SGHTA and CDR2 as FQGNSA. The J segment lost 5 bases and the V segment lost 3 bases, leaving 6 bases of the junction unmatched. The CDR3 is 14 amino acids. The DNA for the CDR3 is TGTGCCAGCAGCTTCGACAGGGCGACGGAGACCCAGTACTTC. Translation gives CASSFDRATETQYF.

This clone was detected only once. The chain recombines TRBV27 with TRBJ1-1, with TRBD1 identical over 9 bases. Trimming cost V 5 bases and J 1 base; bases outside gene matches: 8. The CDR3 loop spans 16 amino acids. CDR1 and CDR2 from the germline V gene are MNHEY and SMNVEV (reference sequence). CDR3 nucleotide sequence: TGTGCCAGCAGTCCCCGGGGACAGGGAGGGAACACTGAAGCTTTCTTT. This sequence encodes CASSPRGQGGNTEAFF.

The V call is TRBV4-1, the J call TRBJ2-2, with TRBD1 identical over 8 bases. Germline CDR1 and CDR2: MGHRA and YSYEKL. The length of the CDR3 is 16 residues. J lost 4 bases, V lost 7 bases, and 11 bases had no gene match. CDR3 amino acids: CASNVRRGPGTGELFF. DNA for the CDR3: TGCGCCAGCAACGTACGCAGGGGGCCGGGCACCGGGGAGCTGTTTTTT.

The CDR3 loop reads CASSFNQGVTYEQYF. In DNA form, the CDR3 reads TGTGCCAGCAGCTTTAACCAAGGGGTAACCTACGAGCAGTACTTC. The chain couples TRBV5-5 to TRBJ2-7; the D gene is possibly TRBD1 (5 bases). The CDR3 extends over 15 amino acids. V was pared by 2 bases and J by 2 bases, with 14 bases between. CDR1 is SGHKS, CDR2 YYEKEE, per germline (reference sequence).

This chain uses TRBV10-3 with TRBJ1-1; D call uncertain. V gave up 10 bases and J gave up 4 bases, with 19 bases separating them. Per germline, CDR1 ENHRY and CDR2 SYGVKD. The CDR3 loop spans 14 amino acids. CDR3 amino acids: CATRPAGEGTEAFF. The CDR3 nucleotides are TGTGCCACCCGCCCGGCCGGGGAAGGCACTGAAGCTTTCTTT.

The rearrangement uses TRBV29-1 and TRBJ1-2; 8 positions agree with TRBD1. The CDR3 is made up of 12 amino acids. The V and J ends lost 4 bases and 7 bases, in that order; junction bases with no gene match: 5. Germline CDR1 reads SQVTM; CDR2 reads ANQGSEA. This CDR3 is CSVVTGAGGYTF. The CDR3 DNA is TGCAGCGTTGTGACAGGGGCGGGTGGCTACACCTTC.

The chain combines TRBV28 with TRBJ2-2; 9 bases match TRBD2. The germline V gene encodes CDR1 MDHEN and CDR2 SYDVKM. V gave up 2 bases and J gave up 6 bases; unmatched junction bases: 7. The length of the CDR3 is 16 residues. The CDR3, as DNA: TGTGCCAGCAGTTTAGCGGGGGGGCAGACTGCCGGGGAGCTGTTTTTT. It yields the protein CASSLAGGQTAGELFF.

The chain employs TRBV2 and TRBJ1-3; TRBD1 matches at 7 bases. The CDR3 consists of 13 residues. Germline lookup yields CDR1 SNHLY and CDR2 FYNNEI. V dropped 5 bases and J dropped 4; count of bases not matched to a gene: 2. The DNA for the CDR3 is TGTGCCAGCAGTCTCAGGGGGGGAAACACCATATATTTT. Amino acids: CASSLRGGNTIYF. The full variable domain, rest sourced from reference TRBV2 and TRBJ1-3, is EPEVTQTPSHQVTQMGQEVILRCVPISNHLYFYWYRQILGQKVEFLVSFYNNEISEKSEIFDDQFSVERPDGSNFTLKIRSTKLEDSAMYFCASSLRGGNTIYFGEGSWLTVV.

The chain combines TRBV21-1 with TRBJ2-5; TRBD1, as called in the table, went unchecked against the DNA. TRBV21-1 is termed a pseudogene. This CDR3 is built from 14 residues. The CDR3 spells CASSTGQKQETQYF. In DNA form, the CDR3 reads TGTGCCAGCAGCACGGGACAGAAACAAGAGACCCAGTACTTC.

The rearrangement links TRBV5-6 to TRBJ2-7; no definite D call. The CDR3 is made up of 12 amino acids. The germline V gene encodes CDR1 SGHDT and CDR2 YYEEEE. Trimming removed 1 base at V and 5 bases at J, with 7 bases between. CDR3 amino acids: CASSLPGDEQYF. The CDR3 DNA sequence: TGTGCCAGCAGCTTGCCCGGTGACGAGCAGTACTTC.